Here is one T cell receptor (beta chain) with its context. Individual cDNA molecules were tagged with unique molecular identifiers. TCRdb re-analysed the 5' RACE reads in MiXCR, keeping a single row per CDR3 protein. Of under 40,000 distinct CDR3 sequences in the sample, around 5.7% were seen once. The sample belongs to a study of early T cells in non-severe SARS-CoV-2 infection. The wider study: Chains from this unsorted whole-blood bulk RNA could not be paired.

There are 13 residues in the CDR3. V was pared by 4 bases and J by 0 bases, with 6 bases between. The germline gives CDR1 KGHSH, CDR2 LQKENI. The TCR originated in an adult who was a healthcare worker with PCR-confirmed SARS-CoV-2 infection or an uninfected control (not recorded which). Material for sequencing was whole blood. V gene TRBV18 combines with J gene TRBJ1-2; D uncertain. Here the CDR3 DNA reads TGTGCCAGCTCACACCCGTCTAACTATGGCTACACCTTC. Protein: CASSHPSNYGYTF.